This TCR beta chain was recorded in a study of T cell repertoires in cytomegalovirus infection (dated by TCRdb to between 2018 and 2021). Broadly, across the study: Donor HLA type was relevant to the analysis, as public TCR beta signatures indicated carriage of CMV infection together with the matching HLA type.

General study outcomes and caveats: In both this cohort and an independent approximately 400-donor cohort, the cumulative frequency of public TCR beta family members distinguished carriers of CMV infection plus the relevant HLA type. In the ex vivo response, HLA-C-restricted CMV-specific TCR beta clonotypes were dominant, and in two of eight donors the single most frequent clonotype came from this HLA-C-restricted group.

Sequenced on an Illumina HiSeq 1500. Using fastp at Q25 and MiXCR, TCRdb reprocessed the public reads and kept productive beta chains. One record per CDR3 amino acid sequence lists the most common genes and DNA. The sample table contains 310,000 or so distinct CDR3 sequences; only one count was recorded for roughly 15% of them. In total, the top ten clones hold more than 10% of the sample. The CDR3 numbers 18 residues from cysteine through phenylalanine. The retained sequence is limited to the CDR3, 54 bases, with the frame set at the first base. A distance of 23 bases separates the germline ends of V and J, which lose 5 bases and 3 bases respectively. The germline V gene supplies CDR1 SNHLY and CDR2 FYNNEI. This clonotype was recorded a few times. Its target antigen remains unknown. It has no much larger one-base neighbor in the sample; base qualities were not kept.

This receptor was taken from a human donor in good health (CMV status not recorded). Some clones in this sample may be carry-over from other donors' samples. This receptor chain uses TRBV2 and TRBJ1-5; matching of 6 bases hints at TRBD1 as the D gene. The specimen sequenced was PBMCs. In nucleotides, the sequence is TGTGCCAGCAGTCACAGGGTTTCCCTAGGAAAGCCCAATCAGCCCCAGCATTTT. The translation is CASSHRVSLGKPNQPQHF.